Here is one T cell receptor (beta chain) with its context. Its target is unknown. The ends lost 4 bases at V and 3 bases at J; junction bases unmatched: 9. This CDR3 region has 15 residues. Germline CDR1 is MDHEN and CDR2 is SYDVKM. The source of the sample is a study of cytomegalovirus exposure and HLA in healthy donors. Study findings and constraints: Donor immune exposure was known only as CMV serostatus. Within an earlier analysis, most TCR beta V segments proved productive either about 90% or about 30% of the time. Clonal expansion, a later analysis showed, was greater in HLA-associated TCR beta chains than in equally common others.

PCR involved 60 Vbeta and 13 Jbeta primers. Original analysis: In a later analysis, roughly 11 million of tens of millions of unique beta chains occurred in at least two donors. Sequencing was performed with immunoSEQ multiplex PCR; in TCRdb, only in-frame clones are kept and a portion is missing. The V and J calls and clone size were taken over from that table, and D and trimming were inferred from the DNA. The table records 200,000 or so clones, around 83% of them present only once. The clonotype originates from a woman aged 45-65 years in good health and CMV-seropositive. The sequenced sample consisted of PBMCs. The J gene is TRBJ2-7, the V gene TRBV28; 7 nucleotides line up with TRBD2. The CDR3 reads CASSSLAGAHYEQYF. Here the CDR3 DNA reads TGTGCCAGCAGTTCTTTAGCGGGTGCGCACTACGAGCAGTACTTC.